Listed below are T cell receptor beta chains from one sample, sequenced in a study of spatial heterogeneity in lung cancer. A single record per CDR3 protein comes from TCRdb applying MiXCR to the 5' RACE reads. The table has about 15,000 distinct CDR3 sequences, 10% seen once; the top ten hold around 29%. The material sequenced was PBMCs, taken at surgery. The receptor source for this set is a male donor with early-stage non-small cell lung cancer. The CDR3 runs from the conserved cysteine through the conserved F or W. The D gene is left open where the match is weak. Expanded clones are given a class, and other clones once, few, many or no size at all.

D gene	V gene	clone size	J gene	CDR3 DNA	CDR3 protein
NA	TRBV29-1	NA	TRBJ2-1	TGCAGCGTCATGGGTTCCTACAATGAGCAGTTCTTC	CSVMGSYNEQFF
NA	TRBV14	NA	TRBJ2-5	TGTGCCAGCAGCCAAGGTTGGACAGTCCAGGAGGAGACCCAGTACTTC	CASSQGWTVQEETQYF
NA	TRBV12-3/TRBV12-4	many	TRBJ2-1	TGTGCCAGCAGTTTTTCCGGGGATAGGGATGAGCAGTTCTTC	CASSFSGDRDEQFF
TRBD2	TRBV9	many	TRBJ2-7	TGTGCCAGCAGCGAGGGACTAGCGGGGATCTACGAGCAGTACTTC	CASSEGLAGIYEQYF
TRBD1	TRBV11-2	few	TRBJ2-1	TGTGCCAGCTCCGACAGGGGCAACCACAATGAGCAGTTCTTC	CASSDRGNHNEQFF
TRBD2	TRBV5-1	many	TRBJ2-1	TGCGCCAGCAGCCCTCTAGCGGGAGTGGGTGAGCAGTTCTTC	CASSPLAGVGEQFF
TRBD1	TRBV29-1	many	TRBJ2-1	TGCAGCGTTGACGAGACAGGGTACAATGAGCAGTTCTTC	CSVDETGYNEQFF
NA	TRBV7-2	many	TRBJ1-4	TGTGCCAGCAGTCCCTGGGGGGAAAAACTGTTTTTT	CASSPWGEKLFF
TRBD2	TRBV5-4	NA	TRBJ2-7	TGTGCCAGCAGCTTACCGGGACTAGCGAGTTACGAGCAGTACTTC	CASSLPGLASYEQYF
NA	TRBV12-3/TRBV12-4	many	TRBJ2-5	TGTGCCAGCAGTCCGGGACAAGGGGAGACCCAGTACTTC	CASSPGQGETQYF
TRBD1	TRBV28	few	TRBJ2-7	TGTGCCAGCAACAACAGGGGTATAGGGTACGAGCAGTACTTC	CASNNRGIGYEQYF
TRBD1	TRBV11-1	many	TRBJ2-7	TGTGCCAGCAGCCTATTGGGGACAGGGACCTACGAGCAGTACTTC	CASSLLGTGTYEQYF
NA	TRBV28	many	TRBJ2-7	TGTGCCAGCAGTTTAGCAGCTGCGACAGGAGTCCCCTACGAGCAGTACTTC	CASSLAAATGVPYEQYF
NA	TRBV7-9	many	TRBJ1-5	TGTGCCAGCAGCTTAGGGGCAGGGGAAAATCAGCCCCAGCATTTT	CASSLGAGENQPQHF
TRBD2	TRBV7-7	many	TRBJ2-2	TGTGCCAGCAGCCAGGGACTAGCGGGAGCTGCCGGGGAGCTGTTTTTT	CASSQGLAGAAGELFF
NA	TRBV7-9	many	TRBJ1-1	TGTGCCAGCAGCTTAGTCCGGGGTCGCACTGAAGCTTTCTTT	CASSLVRGRTEAFF
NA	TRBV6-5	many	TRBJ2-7	TGTGCCAGCAGTACCGGGCCTTGGGGCGAGCAGTACTTC	CASSTGPWGEQYF
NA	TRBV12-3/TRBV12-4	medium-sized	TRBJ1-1	TGTGCCAGCAGTTTCGAGGGGACGAACACTGAAGCTTTCTTT	CASSFEGTNTEAFF
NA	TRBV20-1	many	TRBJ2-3	TGCAGTGCTAGAGATCCACAGGGAGGAAAAGATACGCAGTATTTT	CSARDPQGGKDTQYF
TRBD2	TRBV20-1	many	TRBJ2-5	TGCAGTGCTAGCCGAATAGCGGGTGGGGGGGAGACCCAGTACTTC	CSASRIAGGGETQYF
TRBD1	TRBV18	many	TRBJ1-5	TGTGCCAGCTCACTCGAGACAGGGCGTAATCAGCCCCAGCATTTT	CASSLETGRNQPQHF
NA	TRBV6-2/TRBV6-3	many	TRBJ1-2	TGTGCCAGCAGTTACCAGCCTTCCTATGGCTACACCTTC	CASSYQPSYGYTF
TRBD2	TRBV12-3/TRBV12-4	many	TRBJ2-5	TGTGCCAGCAGTGCTATAGCGGGAGGGGAGACCCAGTACTTC	CASSAIAGGETQYF
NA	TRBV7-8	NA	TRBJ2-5	TGTGCCAGCAGCTTAGCAGCACCGACCCGGGCCGATCACCAAGAGACCCAGTACTTC	CASSLAAPTRADHQETQYF
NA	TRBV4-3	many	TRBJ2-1	TGCGCCAGCAGCCAAGATATGCCCCATAGCGGACCCTACAATGAGCAGTTCTTC	CASSQDMPHSGPYNEQFF
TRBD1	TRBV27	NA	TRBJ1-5	TGTGCCAGCAGTTTACTGGGACAGAACAATCAGCCCCAGCATTTT	CASSLLGQNNQPQHF
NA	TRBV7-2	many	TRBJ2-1	TGTGCCAGCAGCTTAAGGGGGATGAGGGAGCAGTTCTTC	CASSLRGMREQFF
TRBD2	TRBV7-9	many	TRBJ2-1	TGTGCCAGCAGCTTCTTAGCGGGAGGGGCTGAGCAGTTCTTC	CASSFLAGGAEQFF
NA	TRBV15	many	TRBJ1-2	TGTGCCACCAGCGAGGCCGTTCGGACCCACTATGGCTACACCTTC	CATSEAVRTHYGYTF
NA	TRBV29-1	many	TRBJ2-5	TGCAGCGTTGAAGGTTCGGGGGCGGAGGAGACCCAGTACTTC	CSVEGSGAEETQYF
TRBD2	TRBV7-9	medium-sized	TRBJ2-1	TGTGCCAGCAGCTTCCGGGAGGGCGAAGAGCAGTTCTTC	CASSFREGEEQFF
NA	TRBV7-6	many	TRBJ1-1	TGTGCCAGCAGCTTGTCCAGGAACACTGAAGCTTTCTTT	CASSLSRNTEAFF
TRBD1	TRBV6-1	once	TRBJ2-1	TGTGCCAGCAGAAAGGACAGGGGACTGTACAATGAGCAGTTCTTC	CASRKDRGLYNEQFF
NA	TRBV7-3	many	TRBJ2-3	TGTGCCAGCAGCTTCAGAGGGGACGCTAGCACAGATACGCAGTATTTT	CASSFRGDASTDTQYF
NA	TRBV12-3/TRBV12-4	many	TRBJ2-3	TGTGCCAGCAGTGCTAGACTTGGCACAGATACGCAGTATTTT	CASSARLGTDTQYF
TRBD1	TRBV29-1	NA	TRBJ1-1	TGCAGCGCGACAGGGCTGAACACTGAAGCTTTCTTT	CSATGLNTEAFF
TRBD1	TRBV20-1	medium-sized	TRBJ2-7	TGCAGTGCTCCCGGGACAGGGAAGTCCCACGAGCAGTACTTC	CSAPGTGKSHEQYF
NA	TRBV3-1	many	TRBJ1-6	TGTGCCAGCAGCCAAGTAGAGTCTAATTCACCCCTCCACTTT	CASSQVESNSPLHF
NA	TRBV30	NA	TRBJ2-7	TGTGCCGGTCGGGACAAGGATTACGAGCAGTACTTC	CAGRDKDYEQYF
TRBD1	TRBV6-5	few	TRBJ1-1	TGTGCCAGCAGTTGGGAACCTCCGGGACAGGTATTGACTGAAGCTTTCTTT	CASSWEPPGQVLTEAFF
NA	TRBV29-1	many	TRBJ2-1	TGCAGCGCCGGACCTTCTCCCTACAATGAGCAGTTCTTC	CSAGPSPYNEQFF
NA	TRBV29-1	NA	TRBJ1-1	TGCAGCGTTGAAAGGGGCCGGGGGTTAAATGAAGCTTTCTTT	CSVERGRGLNEAFF
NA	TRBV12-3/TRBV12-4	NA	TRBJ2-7	TGTGCCAGCAGTTTATCCCTGGGCGAGCAGTACTTC	CASSLSLGEQYF
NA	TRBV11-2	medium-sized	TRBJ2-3	TGTGCCAGCAGTTCTAGGGGGGCAGATACGCAGTATTTT	CASSSRGADTQYF
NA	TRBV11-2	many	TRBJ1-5	TGTGCCAGCAGCTTAGCAGGGAGACAGCCCCAGCATTTT	CASSLAGRQPQHF
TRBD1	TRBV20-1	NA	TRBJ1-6	TGCAGTGCTAGGGTCAGACAGGGGAATTCACCCCTCCACTTT	CSARVRQGNSPLHF
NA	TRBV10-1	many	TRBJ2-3	TGCGCCAGCAGTGACGGCGGGCCCACAGATACGCAGTATTTT	CASSDGGPTDTQYF
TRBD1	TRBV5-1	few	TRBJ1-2	TGCGCCAGCAGCAGTGGACAGGGAAAAGTTTTTGGCTACACCTTC	CASSSGQGKVFGYTF
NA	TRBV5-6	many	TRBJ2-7	TGTGCCAGCAGCTTGACAGGGTACCAATCCTACGAGCAGTACTTC	CASSLTGYQSYEQYF
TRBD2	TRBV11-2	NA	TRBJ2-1	TGTGCCAGCAGCCTTACTAGCGGGGGCTCCTACAATGAGCAGTTCTTC	CASSLTSGGSYNEQFF
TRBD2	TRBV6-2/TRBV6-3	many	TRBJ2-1	TGTGCCAGCAGTTACATCCTAGCGGGAAAGCAGTTCTTC	CASSYILAGKQFF
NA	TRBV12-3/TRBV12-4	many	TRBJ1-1	TGTGCCAGCAGTTTTCAAGTCAGGATTGAAGCTTTCTTT	CASSFQVRIEAFF